This T cell receptor beta chain is drawn from a study of blood T cell repertoires in COVID-19. Study-wide context: Collection of acute and convalescent COVID-19 samples took place in the United States, Italy and Spain. Sample material is recorded as cDNA or gDNA derived from T cells, B-cell-depleted T cells, or PBMCs.

Germline V gene lookup returns CDR1 LNHDA and CDR2 SQIVND (reference sequence). V dropped 6 bases and J dropped 1 base, with 9 bases sitting between them. The CDR3 length is 13 residues. Authors' analysis steps: Counts of nucleated cells, estimated from reference gene primer amplification, were obtained. Data came from immunoSEQ multiplex PCR; TCRdb stores just in-frame clones and leaves some out. D and trimming come from the DNA, and the V and J calls and clone size come from that table. The sample has approximately 26,000 clones, 90% seen once; the top ten hold 1.5% to 2%. This receptor was identified in a woman aged 55-69 years with active COVID-19. The chain links TRBV19 to TRBJ1-1, with D perhaps TRBD1 (6 bases). The sequenced material came from peripheral blood. CDR3 amino acids: CASRWTENTEAFF. The CDR3 nucleotides read TGTGCCAGTAGGTGGACAGAGAACACTGAAGCTTTCTTT.